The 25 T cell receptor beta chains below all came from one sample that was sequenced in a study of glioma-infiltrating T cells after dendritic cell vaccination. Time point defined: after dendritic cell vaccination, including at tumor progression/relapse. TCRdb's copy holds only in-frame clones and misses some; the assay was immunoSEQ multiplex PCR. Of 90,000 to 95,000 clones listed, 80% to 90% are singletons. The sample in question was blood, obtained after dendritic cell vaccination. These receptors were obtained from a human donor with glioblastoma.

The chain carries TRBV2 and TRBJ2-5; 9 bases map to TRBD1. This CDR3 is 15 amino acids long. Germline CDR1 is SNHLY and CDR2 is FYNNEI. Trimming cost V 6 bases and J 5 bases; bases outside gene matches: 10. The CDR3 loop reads CASRPDRGSWETQYF. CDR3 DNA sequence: TGTGCCAGCAGACCAGACAGGGGGTCATGGGAGACCCAGTACTTC.

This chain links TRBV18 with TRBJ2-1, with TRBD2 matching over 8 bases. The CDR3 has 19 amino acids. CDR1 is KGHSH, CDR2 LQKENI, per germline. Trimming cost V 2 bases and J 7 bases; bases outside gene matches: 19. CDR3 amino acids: CASSPGLLAAPSESNEQFF. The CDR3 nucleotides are TGTGCCAGCTCACCAGGTCTACTAGCGGCCCCGTCCGAATCTAATGAGCAGTTCTTC. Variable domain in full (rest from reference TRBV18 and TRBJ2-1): NAGVMQNPRHLVRRRGQEARLRCSPMKGHSHVYWYRQLPEEGLKFMVYLQKENIIDESGMPKERFSAEFPKEGPSILRIQQVVRGDSAAYFCASSPGLLAAPSESNEQFFGPGTRLTVL.

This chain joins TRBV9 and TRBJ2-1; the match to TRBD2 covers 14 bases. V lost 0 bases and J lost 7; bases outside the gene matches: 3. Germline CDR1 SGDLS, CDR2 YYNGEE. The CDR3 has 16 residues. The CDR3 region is CASSVGTSGRINEQFF. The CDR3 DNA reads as TGTGCCAGCAGCGTAGGGACTAGCGGGAGGATAAATGAGCAGTTCTTC. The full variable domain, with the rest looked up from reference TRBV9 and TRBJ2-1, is DSGVTQTPKHLITATGQRVTLRCSPRSGDLSVYWYQQSLDQGLQFLIQYYNGEERAKGNILERFSAQQFPDLHSELNLSSLELGDSALYFCASSVGTSGRINEQFFGPGTRLTVL.

The CDR3 region has the DNA TGTGCCAGCAGCCGCCTTATGTTGAGCGGGGGTATCACAGATACGCAGTATTTT. It yields the protein CASSRLMLSGGITDTQYF. The gene calls are TRBV27 and TRBJ2-3; 8 bases are a match to TRBD2. The V and J ends lost 6 bases and 2 bases, in that order; junction bases with no gene match: 16. The length of the CDR3 is 18 residues. Germline values: CDR1 MNHEY, CDR2 SMNVEV (reference sequence).

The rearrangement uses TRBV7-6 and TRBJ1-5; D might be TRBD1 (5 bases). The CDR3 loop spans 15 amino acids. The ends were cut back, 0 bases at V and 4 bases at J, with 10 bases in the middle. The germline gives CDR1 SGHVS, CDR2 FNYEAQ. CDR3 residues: CASSLAPGVNQPQHF. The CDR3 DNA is TGTGCCAGCAGCTTAGCTCCGGGGGTGAATCAGCCCCAGCATTTT.

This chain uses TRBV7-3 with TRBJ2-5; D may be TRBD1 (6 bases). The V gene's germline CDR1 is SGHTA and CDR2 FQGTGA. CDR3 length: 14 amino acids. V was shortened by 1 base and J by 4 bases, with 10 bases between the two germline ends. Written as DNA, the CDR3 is TGTGCCAGCAGCTTAAACAGGGATGTAGAGACCCAGTACTTC. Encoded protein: CASSLNRDVETQYF.

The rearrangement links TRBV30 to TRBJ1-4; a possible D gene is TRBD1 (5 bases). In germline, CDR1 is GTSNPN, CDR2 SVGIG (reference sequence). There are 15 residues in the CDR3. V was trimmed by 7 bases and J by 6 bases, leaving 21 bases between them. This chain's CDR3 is CAFRAYTTKDEKLFF. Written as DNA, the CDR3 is TGTGCCTTCAGGGCATATACAACCAAGGATGAAAAACTGTTTTTT.

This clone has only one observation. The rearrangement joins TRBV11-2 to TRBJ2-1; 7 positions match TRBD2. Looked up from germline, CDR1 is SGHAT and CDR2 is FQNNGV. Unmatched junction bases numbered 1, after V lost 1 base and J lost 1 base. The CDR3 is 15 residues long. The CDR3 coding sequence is TGTGCCAGCAGCTTAGGGGAGGGTTCCTACAATGAGCAGTTCTTC. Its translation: CASSLGEGSYNEQFF.

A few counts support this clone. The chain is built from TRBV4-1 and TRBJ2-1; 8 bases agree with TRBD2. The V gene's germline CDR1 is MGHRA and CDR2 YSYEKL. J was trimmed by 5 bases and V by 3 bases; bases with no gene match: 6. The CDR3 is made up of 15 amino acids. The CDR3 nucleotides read TGCGCCAGCAGCCACTCAAGCGGGGGAAACAATGAGCAGTTCTTC. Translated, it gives CASSHSSGGNNEQFF.

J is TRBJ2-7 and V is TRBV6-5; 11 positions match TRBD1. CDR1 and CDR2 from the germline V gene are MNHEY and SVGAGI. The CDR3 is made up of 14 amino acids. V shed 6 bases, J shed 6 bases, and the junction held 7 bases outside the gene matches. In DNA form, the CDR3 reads TGTGCCAGCAGCCAAGGGGGGACAGGGGGCGAGCAGTACGTC. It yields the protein CASSQGGTGGEQYV.

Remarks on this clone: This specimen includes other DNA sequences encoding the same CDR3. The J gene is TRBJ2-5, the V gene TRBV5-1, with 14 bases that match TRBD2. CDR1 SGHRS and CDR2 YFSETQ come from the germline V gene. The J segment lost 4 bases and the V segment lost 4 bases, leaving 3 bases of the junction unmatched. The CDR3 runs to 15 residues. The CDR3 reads CASSPGTSGGETQYF. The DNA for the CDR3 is TGCGCCAGCAGCCCGGGGACTAGCGGGGGAGAGACCCAGTACTTC.

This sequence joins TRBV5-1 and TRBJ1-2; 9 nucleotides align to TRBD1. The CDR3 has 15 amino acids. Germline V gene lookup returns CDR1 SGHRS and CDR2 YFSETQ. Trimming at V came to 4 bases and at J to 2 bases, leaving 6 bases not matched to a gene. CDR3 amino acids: CASSRGGTGNYGYTF. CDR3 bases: TGCGCCAGCAGCCGAGGCGGGACAGGGAACTATGGCTACACCTTC.

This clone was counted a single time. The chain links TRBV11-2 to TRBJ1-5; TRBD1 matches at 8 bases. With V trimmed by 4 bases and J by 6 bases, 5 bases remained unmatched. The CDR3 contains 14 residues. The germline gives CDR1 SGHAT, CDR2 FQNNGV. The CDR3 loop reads CASSSTGDGQPQHF. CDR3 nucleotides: TGTGCCAGCAGCTCGACAGGGGATGGTCAGCCCCAGCATTTT.

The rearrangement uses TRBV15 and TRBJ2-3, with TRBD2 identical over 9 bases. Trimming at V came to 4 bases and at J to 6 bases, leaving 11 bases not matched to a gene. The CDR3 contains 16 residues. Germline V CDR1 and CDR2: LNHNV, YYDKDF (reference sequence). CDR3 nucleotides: TGTGCCACCAGCAAAAGGACTAGCGCCTCTGTGGATACGCAGTATTTT. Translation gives CATSKRTSASVDTQYF. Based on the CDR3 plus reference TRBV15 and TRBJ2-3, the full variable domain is DAMVIQNPRYQVTQFGKPVTLSCSQTLNHNVMYWYQQKSSQAPKLLFHYYDKDFNNEADTPDNFQSRRPNTSFCFLDIRSPGLGDTAMYLCATSKRTSASVDTQYFGPGTRLTVL.

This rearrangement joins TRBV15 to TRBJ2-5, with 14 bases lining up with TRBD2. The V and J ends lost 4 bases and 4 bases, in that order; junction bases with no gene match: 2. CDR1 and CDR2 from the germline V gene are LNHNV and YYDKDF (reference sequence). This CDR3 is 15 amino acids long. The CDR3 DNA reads TGTGCCACCAGCAAGACTAGCGGGAGGGGAGAGACCCAGTACTTC. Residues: CATSKTSGRGETQYF.

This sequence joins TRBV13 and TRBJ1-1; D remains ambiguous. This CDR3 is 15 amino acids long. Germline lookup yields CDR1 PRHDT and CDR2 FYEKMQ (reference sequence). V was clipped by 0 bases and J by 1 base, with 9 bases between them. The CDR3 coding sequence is TGTGCCAGCAGCTTAGGTGACATTGGGAACACTGAAGCTTTCTTT. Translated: CASSLGDIGNTEAFF. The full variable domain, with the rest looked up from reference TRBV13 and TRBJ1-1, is AAGVIQSPRHLIKEKRETATLKCYPIPRHDTVYWYQQGPGQDPQFLISFYEKMQSDKGSIPDRFSAQQFSDYHSELNMSSLELGDSALYFCASSLGDIGNTEAFFGQGTRLTVV.

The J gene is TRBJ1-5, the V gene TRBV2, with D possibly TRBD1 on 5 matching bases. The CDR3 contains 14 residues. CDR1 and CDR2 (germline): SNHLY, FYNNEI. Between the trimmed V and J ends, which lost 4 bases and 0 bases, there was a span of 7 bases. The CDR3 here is CASSGGHSNQPQHF. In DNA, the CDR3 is TGTGCCAGCAGTGGCGGACATAGCAATCAGCCCCAGCATTTT. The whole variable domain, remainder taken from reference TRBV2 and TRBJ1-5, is EPEVTQTPSHQVTQMGQEVILRCVPISNHLYFYWYRQILGQKVEFLVSFYNNEISEKSEIFDDQFSVERPDGSNFTLKIRSTKLEDSAMYFCASSGGHSNQPQHFGDGTRLSIL.

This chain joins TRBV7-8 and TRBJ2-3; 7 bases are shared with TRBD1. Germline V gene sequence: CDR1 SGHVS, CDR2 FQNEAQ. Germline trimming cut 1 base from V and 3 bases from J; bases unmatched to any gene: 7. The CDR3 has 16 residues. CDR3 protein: CASSLVSTGATDTQYF. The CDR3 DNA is TGTGCCAGCAGCTTAGTTAGTACAGGGGCGACAGATACGCAGTATTTT. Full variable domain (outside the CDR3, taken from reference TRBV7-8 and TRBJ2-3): GAGVSQSPRYKVAKRGQDVALRCDPISGHVSLFWYQQALGQGPEFLTYFQNEAQLDKSGLPSDRFFAERPEGSVSTLKIQRTQQEDSAVYLCASSLVSTGATDTQYFGPGTRLTVL.

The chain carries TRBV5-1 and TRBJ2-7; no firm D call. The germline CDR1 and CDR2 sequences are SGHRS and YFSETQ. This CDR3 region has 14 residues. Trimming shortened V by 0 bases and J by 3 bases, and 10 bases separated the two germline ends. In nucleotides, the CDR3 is TGCGCCAGCAGCTTGGACTACGGCAGCTACGAGCAGTACTTC. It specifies CASSLDYGSYEQYF.

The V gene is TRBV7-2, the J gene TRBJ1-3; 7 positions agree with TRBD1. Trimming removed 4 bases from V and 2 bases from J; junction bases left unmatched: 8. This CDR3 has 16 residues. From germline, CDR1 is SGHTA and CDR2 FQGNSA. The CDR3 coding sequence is TGTGCCAGCAGCTCGGGGCCGGGACAGCCTGGAAACACCATATATTTT. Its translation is CASSSGPGQPGNTIYF.

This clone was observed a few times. The CDR3 here is CAGTSTRNYNEQFF. The DNA of the CDR3 is TGTGCCGGGACCTCAACTAGGAACTACAATGAGCAGTTCTTC. The chain has TRBV30 and TRBJ2-1, with D tentatively TRBD1 or TRBD2 (5 bases each). The V end was cut by 8 bases, the J end by 3 bases, with 17 bases between. The CDR3 runs to 14 residues. The germline V gene encodes CDR1 GTSNPN and CDR2 SVGIG (reference sequence).

The CDR3 coding sequence is TGTGCCATCAGTGAGAGCTGGAACACCGGGGAGCTGTTTTTT. Its translation: CAISESWNTGELFF. The chain carries TRBV10-3 and TRBJ2-2; D remains ambiguous. V was shortened by 2 bases and J by 1 base, with 5 bases between the two germline ends. The CDR3 sequence is 14 residues long. Germline CDR1 and CDR2: ENHRY and SYGVKD.

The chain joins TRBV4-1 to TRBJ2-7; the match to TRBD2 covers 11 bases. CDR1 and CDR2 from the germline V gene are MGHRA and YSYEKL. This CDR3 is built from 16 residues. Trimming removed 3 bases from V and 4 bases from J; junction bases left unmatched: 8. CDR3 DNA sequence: TGCGCCAGCAGCCACCCTGGACCTAGCGGGGGGTACGAGCAGTACTTC. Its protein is CASSHPGPSGGYEQYF.

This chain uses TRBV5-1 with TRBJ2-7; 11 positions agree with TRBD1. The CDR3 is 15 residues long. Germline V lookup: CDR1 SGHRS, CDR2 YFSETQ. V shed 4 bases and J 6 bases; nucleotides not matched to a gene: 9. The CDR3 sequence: CASSPTGTGGFEQYV. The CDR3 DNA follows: TGCGCCAGCAGCCCTACCGGGACAGGGGGTTTCGAGCAGTACGTC.

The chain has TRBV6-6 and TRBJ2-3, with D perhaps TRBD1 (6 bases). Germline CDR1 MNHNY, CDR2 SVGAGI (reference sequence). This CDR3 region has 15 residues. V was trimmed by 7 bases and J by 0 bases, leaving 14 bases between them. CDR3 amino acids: CASTLDRQSTDTQYF. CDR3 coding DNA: TGTGCCAGCACCCTCGACAGGCAAAGCACAGATACGCAGTATTTT.